Below, one TCR beta chain is given with its context. This table comes from immunoSEQ multiplex PCR, and its TCRdb copy is limited to in-frame clones, with some not included. The sample lists 250,000 or so clones, about 83% seen once, with less than 4% in the top ten. This specimen belongs to a study of blood T cell repertoires in COVID-19. In the study overall: Whether acute or convalescent, the COVID-19 samples came from the United States, Italy and Spain.

The cohort comprised adults aged 18 to 89 years residing in about two dozen US areas. Exposed participants came across a COVID-19 case within 2 weeks before study entry. Sequencing input: PBMCs or T cells enriched from blood (not recorded which). The source of this sequence is a woman between 40 and 50 years old who had been exposed to COVID-19.

CDR3 nucleotide sequence: TGTGCCAGCAGCCAAGGACAGGGAGGTGAAAAACTGTTTTTT. Translating it yields CASSQGQGGEKLFF. The genes are TRBV7-6 and TRBJ1-4; 8 nucleotides align to TRBD1. The germline CDR1 and CDR2 sequences are SGHVS and FNYEAQ. The CDR3 spans 14 residues. Unmatched junction bases numbered 6, after V lost 5 bases and J lost 7 bases. Using reference TRBV7-6 and TRBJ1-4 for the parts outside the CDR3, the full variable domain is GAGVSQSPRYKVTKRGQDVALRCDPISGHVSLYWYRQALGQGPEFLTYFNYEAQQDKSGLPNDRFSAERPEGSISTLTIQRTEQRDSAMYRCASSQGQGGEKLFFGSGTQLSVL.